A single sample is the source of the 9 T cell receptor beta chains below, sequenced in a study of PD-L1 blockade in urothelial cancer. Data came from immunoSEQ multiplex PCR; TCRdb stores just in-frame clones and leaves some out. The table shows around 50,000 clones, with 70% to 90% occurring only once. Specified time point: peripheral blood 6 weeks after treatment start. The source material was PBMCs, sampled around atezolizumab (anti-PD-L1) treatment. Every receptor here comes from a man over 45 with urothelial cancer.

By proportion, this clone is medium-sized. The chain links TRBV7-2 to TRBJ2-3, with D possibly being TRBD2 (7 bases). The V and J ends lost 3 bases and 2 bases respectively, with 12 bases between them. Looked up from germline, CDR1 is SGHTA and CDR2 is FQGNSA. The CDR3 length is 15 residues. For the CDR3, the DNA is TGTGCCAGCAGCTTCGATCGGGGGGCCACAGATACGCAGTATTTT. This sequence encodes CASSFDRGATDTQYF. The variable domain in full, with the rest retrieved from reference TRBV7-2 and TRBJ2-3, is GAGVSQSPSNKVTEKGKDVELRCDPISGHTALYWYRQSLGQGLEFLIYFQGNSAPDKSGLPSDRFSAERTGGSVSTLTIQRTQQEDSAVYLCASSFDRGATDTQYFGPGTRLTVL.

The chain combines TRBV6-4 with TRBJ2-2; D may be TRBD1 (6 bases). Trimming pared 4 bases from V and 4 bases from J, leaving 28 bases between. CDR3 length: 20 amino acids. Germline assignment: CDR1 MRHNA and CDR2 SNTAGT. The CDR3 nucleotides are TGTGCCAGCAGTGGAATGCCCCTTCTGAGCCGGACAGAACTCACCGGGGAGCTGTTTTTT. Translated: CASSGMPLLSRTELTGELFF.

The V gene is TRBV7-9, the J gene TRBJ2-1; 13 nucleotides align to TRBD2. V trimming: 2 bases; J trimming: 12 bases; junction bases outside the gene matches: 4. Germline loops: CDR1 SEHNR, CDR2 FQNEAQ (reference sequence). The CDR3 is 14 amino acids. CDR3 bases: TGTGCCAGCAGCTTAACTAGCGGGAGGGCCGGGCAGTTCTTC. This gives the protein CASSLTSGRAGQFF.

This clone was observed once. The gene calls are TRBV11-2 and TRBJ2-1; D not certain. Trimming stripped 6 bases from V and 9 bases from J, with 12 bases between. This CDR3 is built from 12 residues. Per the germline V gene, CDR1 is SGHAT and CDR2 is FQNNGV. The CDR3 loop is CASREQSGEQFF. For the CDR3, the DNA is TGTGCCAGCAGGGAACAGTCAGGTGAGCAGTTCTTC. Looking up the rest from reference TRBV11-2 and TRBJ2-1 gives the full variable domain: EAGVAQSPRYKIIEKRQSVAFWCNPISGHATLYWYQQILGQGPKLLIQFQNNGVVDDSQLPKDRFSAERLKGVDSTLKIQPAKLEDSAVYLCASREQSGEQFFGPGTRLTVL.

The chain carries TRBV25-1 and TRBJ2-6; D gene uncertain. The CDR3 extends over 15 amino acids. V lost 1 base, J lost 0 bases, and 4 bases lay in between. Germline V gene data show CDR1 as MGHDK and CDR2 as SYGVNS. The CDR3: CASSEFNSGANVLTF. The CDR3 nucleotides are TGTGCCAGCAGTGAATTCAACTCTGGGGCCAACGTCCTGACTTTC.

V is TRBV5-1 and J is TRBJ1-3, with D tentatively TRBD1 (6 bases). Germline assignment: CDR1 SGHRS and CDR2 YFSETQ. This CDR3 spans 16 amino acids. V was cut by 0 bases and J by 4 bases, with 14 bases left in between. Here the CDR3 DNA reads TGCGCCAGCAGCTTGGCCTCTGGACAGCTCGGAAACACCATATATTTT. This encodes CASSLASGQLGNTIYF.

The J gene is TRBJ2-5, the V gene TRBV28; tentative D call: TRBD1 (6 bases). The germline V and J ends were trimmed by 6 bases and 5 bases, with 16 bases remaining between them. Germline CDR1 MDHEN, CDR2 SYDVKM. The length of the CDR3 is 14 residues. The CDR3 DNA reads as TGTGCCAGCAGGCAACACTACGACAGGGAGACCCAGTACTTC. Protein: CASRQHYDRETQYF.

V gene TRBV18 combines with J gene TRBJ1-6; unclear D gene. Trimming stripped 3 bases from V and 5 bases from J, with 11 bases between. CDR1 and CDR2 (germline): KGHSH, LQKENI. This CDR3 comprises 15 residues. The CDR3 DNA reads TGTGCCAGCTCACCTAGGGAGGGAGATAATTCACCCCTCCACTTT. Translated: CASSPREGDNSPLHF.

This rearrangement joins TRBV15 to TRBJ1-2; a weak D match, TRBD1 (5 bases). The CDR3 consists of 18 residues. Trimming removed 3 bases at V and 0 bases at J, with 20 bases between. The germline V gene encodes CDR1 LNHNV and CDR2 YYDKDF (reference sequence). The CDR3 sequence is CATSRTETNRIPNYGYTF. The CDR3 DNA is TGTGCCACCAGCAGGACTGAAACAAACAGGATCCCTAACTATGGCTACACCTTC.